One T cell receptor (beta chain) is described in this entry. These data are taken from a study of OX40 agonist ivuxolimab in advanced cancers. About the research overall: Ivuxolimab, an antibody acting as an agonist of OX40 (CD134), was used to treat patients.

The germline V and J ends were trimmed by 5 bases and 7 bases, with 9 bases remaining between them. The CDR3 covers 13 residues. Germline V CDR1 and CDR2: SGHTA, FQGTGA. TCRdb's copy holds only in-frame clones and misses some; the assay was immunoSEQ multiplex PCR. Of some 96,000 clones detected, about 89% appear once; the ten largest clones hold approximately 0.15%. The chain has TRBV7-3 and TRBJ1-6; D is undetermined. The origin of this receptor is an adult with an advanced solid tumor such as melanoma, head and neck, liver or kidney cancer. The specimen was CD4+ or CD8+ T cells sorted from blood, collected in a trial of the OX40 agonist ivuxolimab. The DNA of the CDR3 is TGTGCCAGCAGCCTACAGAGAAATTCACCCCTCCACTTT. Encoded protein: CASSLQRNSPLHF. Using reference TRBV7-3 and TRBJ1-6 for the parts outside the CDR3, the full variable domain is GAGVSQTPSNKVTEKGKYVELRCDPISGHTALYWYRQSLGQGPEFLIYFQGTGAADDSGLPNDRFFAVRPEGSVSTLKIQRTERGDSAVYLCASSLQRNSPLHFGNGTRLTVT.